This T cell receptor beta chain was recorded in a study of regulatory T cells in long-lasting Graves disease. The V gene end was trimmed by 7 bases and the J gene end by 0 bases; junction bases not matched to a gene: 12. The CDR3 totals 16 residues. Germline CDR1 DFQATT, CDR2 SNEGSKA (reference sequence). The study, taken as a whole, reports: Having only a small sample size may have limited accuracy.

The TCR beta library used iRepertoire HTBI primers with Arm-PCR amplification of CDR3. TCRdb fed the multiplex PCR reads into MiXCR, producing one record per CDR3 protein. The data hold around 500,000 distinct CDR3 sequences, with about 12% observed a single time. This clonotype was counted many times. Antigen specificity is unknown. Time point indicated: newly diagnosed GD, antithyroid drugs for less than 3 months. The TCR library was prepared using RNA isolated from PBMCs. This sample was also put to use in a study of T cells in Graves' hyperthyroidism and ophthalmopathy. From that second work: The diagnostic basis comprised clinical symptoms, serum thyroxine and TRAb, thyroid ultrasound and orbital computed tomography. The HTBI set primed first-round TCR CDR3 RT-PCR.

The sequencing used peripheral blood mononuclear cells (PBMCs), collected at new diagnosis, from a patient treated with antithyroid drugs. This TCR derives from a woman in her 30s with Graves disease. The gene calls are TRBV20-1 and TRBJ2-1; TRBD1 aligns across 7 bases. The chain's CDR3 is CSGSGRQGVSYNEQFF. DNA for the CDR3: TGCAGTGGCTCAGGAAGACAGGGCGTCTCCTACAATGAGCAGTTCTTC.